This T cell receptor beta chain appears in the sequencing data of a study of vaccination and CD4 T cells after COVID-19 (dated by TCRdb to between 2020 and 2023). Looking at the study overall: Every convalescent patient had a positive nasal swab PCR test for SARS-CoV-2, with mild disease in about 9 patients and severe disease in one. Six males and four females were included in the convalescent cohort, with two Hispanic individuals, seven Caucasians, two Asians and one multiracial person represented. Each participant got two doses of either the Pfizer-BioNTech BNT162b2 vaccine (n=8) or the Moderna mRNA-1273 vaccine (n=2). Post-COVID blood samples from convalescent patients were collected a median of approximately 100 days after diagnosis, with a range of about 35 to 180 days. Post-vaccine blood samples were taken a median of approximately 70 days after the second vaccine dose, with a range of 14 to 241 days. Overlapping spike peptide pools from SARS-CoV-2 and from the common cold coronaviruses HCoV-NL63, HCoV-OC43 and HCoV-229E were used as culture stimuli. Control cultures received a CEFX viral epitope pool as the positive control, an HIV-1 Nef peptide pool as the negative control, or no peptide. In over 8 COVID-19 convalescent patients and a few infection-naive healthy vaccine recipients, researchers compared the spike-specific CD4+ TCR repertoire from before mRNA vaccination with the repertoire from after.

Taken from the germline V gene, the CDR1 and CDR2 loops are SGHDT and YYEEEE. V is pared back by 0 bases and J by 7 bases, with 14 bases lying between the germline termini. From the cysteine up to the phenylalanine, the CDR3 has a length of 16 residues. CDR3 DNA is the only sequence kept; it has 48 bases, read in frame from the first base. The intended sense of this specimen's treatment or condition label: roughly ten-day PBMC culture with coronavirus spike peptide pools or control peptides (ViraFEST assay). The study used the ViraFEST assay, which expanded antigen-specific T cells with peptide pools and then identified expanded clonotypes by TCR sequencing. The convalescent patients' positive SARS-CoV-2 PCR tests fell between March and December 2020, which was before the Alpha, Beta and Delta variants emerged in the United States. Around 2 million PBMCs per well were cultured in IMDM with roughly 4.8% human AB serum and about 9.7 IU/ml IL-2, plus 10 ug/ml peptide pools. On days 3 and 7, half of the culture medium was replaced with fresh IL-2-containing medium. Once the cells had been in culture for ten to eleven days, the EasySep CD4+ T cell isolation kit was used to isolate CD4+ T cells by negative selection. Ficoll-Paque Plus gradient centrifugation was used to isolate PBMCs from whole blood, and the isolated PBMCs were then either used fresh or cryopreserved at -140C. Each culture condition was generally run in triplicate wells.

Details on this clonotype: Its cognate antigen has yet to be identified. No much larger clone is present one base from it, and per-base qualities are unavailable.

The library was prepared using PCR. At the Johns Hopkins FTIC core, DNA from the cultured CD4+ T cells underwent TCR sequencing with the Oncomine TCR Beta short-read assay. The QIAamp micro DNA kit was used to extract genomic DNA from the cultured CD4+ T cells. Oncomine TCR Beta libraries from cultured CD4+ T cells were pooled with unique dual indexes and sequenced on an Illumina iSeq 100. On the study's bioinformatics: Non-productive sequences were filtered out, and CDR3s that did not start with C, did not end with F or W, or were shorter than 7 amino acids were discarded. The MANAFEST web application identified antigen-specific clonotypes by comparing peptide-stimulated wells against reference wells and other culture wells. To be called positive, a clone needed an FDR below 0.05, an odds ratio above 5, and a productive frequency above 0.1% in at least two of three replicate wells. Cross-reactive clonotypes were defined as significantly expanded in both SARS-CoV-2 spike wells and at least one common cold coronavirus spike condition. Similarity between CDR3 sequences was evaluated in R version 3.6.1 using Levenshtein distances (stringdist) and unrooted phylogenetic trees (ape). The public reads were quality trimmed at Q25 with fastp and then assembled into clones with MiXCR by TCRdb, keeping productive beta chains. One record per CDR3 amino acid sequence lists the most common genes and DNA. These V and J calls are TCRdb output, not the study's own analysis. This sample is represented by about 19,000 distinct CDR3 sequences; less than 65% of them were singletons. About 8.2% of the sample rests with the top ten.

Beyond this particular receptor, the publication reports: In convalescent patients, a median approximately 83% of post-vaccine SARS-CoV-2-reactive clones were detected only after vaccination, suggesting vaccine-specific priming. Nearly all vaccine-specific clones in convalescent patients (304 of 307) were mono-reactive for SARS-CoV-2 spike rather than cross-reactive with common cold coronaviruses. Only a relatively small number of convalescent patients were included in the study, and early timepoints following natural infection were not analyzed. Although the median number of SARS-CoV-2-reactive clonotypes went up from roughly 22 after infection to 35 to 40 after vaccination, the increase was not significant.

This receptor chain uses TRBV5-6 and TRBJ1-6; the D gene is perhaps TRBD1, on 6 matching bases. The receptor's source is a human donor who had recovered from COVID-19. Sequencing was done on a sample of CD4+ T cells from blood, cultured in vitro. This receptor has the CDR3 CASSLAWVGANSPLHF. The DNA sequence is as follows: TGTGCCAGCAGCTTGGCCTGGGTGGGGGCCAATTCACCCCTCCACTTT.